A single sample is the source of the 26 T cell receptor beta chains below, sequenced in a study of blood T cell repertoires in COVID-19. Here immunoSEQ multiplex PCR was the method, and the copy in TCRdb shows in-frame clones only, minus some. The sample records 100,000 to 130,000 clones, just over 85% being singletons. Sequencing was carried out using peripheral blood. These receptors all come from a human donor in a cohort sampled during active COVID-19.

The V call is TRBV10-2, the J call TRBJ2-1; 10 bases map to TRBD2. Trimming removed 2 bases from V and 10 bases from J; junction bases left unmatched: 23. CDR3 length: 20 residues. Germline V gives CDR1 WSHSY, CDR2 SAAADI. DNA for the CDR3: TGCGCCAGCAGTGAGGAAGGCAGGGTCACGAGCGGGAGGGCCTTACGGGAGCAGTTCTTC. Translated, it gives CASSEEGRVTSGRALREQFF.

The rearrangement links TRBV11-2 to TRBJ2-2; weak D call: TRBD2 (6 bases). There are 17 residues in the CDR3. Germline lookup yields CDR1 SGHAT and CDR2 FQNNGV. Trimming shortened V by 4 bases and J by 3 bases, and 18 bases separated the two germline ends. Written as DNA, the CDR3 is TGTGCCAGCAGCTCTCTCTCCGTCGGGAGCTACACCGGGGAGCTGTTTTTT. This encodes CASSSLSVGSYTGELFF.

J is TRBJ2-3 and V is TRBV7-2; D remains unclear. CDR1 and CDR2 (germline): SGHTA, FQGNSA. CDR3 size: 14 residues. V dropped 4 bases and J dropped 0 bases, with 8 bases sitting between them. DNA for the CDR3: TGTGCCAGCAGCTCGGAGAGTAGCACAGATACGCAGTATTTT. As protein: CASSSESSTDTQYF. The complete variable domain, with remaining parts taken from reference TRBV7-2 and TRBJ2-3, reads GAGVSQSPSNKVTEKGKDVELRCDPISGHTALYWYRQSLGQGLEFLIYFQGNSAPDKSGLPSDRFSAERTGGSVSTLTIQRTQQEDSAVYLCASSSESSTDTQYFGPGTRLTVL.

CDR3 sequence reads: CASSQTSTDTQYF. CDR3 nucleotides: TGTGCCAGCTCGCAAACTAGCACAGATACGCAGTATTTT. The gene calls are TRBV18 and TRBJ2-3; unclear D gene. In germline, CDR1 is KGHSH, CDR2 LQKENI. CDR3 length: 13 amino acids. V shed 6 bases and J shed 0 bases, with 7 bases lying between them.

The V and J genes are TRBV19 and TRBJ1-6, with D hard to call. Germline V gene lookup returns CDR1 LNHDA and CDR2 SQIVND (reference sequence). The CDR3 has 14 amino acids. V gave up 3 bases and J gave up 3 bases, with 6 bases separating them. CDR3 loop: CASSIGDYNSPLHF. For the CDR3, the DNA is TGTGCCAGTAGTATTGGAGACTATAATTCACCCCTCCACTTT.

This rearrangement joins TRBV7-6 to TRBJ2-1; D uncertain. The V gene's germline CDR1 is SGHVS and CDR2 FNYEAQ. V gave up 3 bases and J gave up 5 bases, with 5 bases separating them. There are 12 residues in the CDR3. Here the CDR3 reads CASSLANNEQFF. The DNA of the CDR3 is TGTGCCAGCAGCTTGGCCAACAATGAGCAGTTCTTC.

The rearrangement uses TRBV5-8 and TRBJ1-1; 11 positions match TRBD1. The CDR3 is 14 residues long. Germline CDR1 SGHTS, CDR2 YDEGEE. Losses at the gene ends were 0 bases for V and 11 bases for J; bases not matched to a gene: 6. In nucleotides, the CDR3 is TGTGCCAGCAGCTTGGGGACAGGGGGCGCTTTGGCTTTCTTT. It yields the protein CASSLGTGGALAFF. The full variable domain, its missing parts supplied by reference TRBV5-8 and TRBJ1-1, is EAGVTQSPTHLIKTRGQQATLRCSPISGHTSVYWYQQALGLGLQFLLWYDEGEERNRGNFPPRFSGRQFPNYSSELNVNALELEDSALYLCASSLGTGGALAFFGQGTRLTVV.

The chain employs TRBV6-6 and TRBJ2-7, with 10 bases fitting TRBD1. Looked up from germline, CDR1 is MNHNY and CDR2 is SVGAGI (reference sequence). Trimming cost V 8 bases and J 5 bases; bases outside gene matches: 9. This CDR3 spans 14 amino acids. The CDR3 DNA follows: TGTGCCAGCCATGGGGACAGGGGAGTAAACGAGCAGTACTTC. Its translation is CASHGDRGVNEQYF.

The CDR3 DNA reads TGTGCCAGCAGCTCAGGGGGGCCTCAAGAGACCCAGTACTTC. Protein: CASSSGGPQETQYF. The rearrangement joins TRBV11-3 to TRBJ2-5; a possible D gene is TRBD1 (7 bases). Germline CDR1 and CDR2: SGHNT and YENEEA. This CDR3 spans 14 amino acids. Deletions cut 4 bases from V and 2 bases from J, with 11 bases between.

Only one count was recorded for this clone. The rearrangement links TRBV19 to TRBJ2-7; D unclear. Germline CDR1 reads LNHDA; CDR2 reads SQIVND (reference sequence). With 5 bases removed from V and 5 bases from J, the gap between germline ends came to 13 bases. The CDR3 spans 13 residues. CDR3 residues: CASSRPGPNEQYF. CDR3 coding DNA: TGTGCCAGTAGTCGTCCTGGGCCAAACGAGCAGTACTTC.

The chain recombines TRBV7-6 with TRBJ2-1, with TRBD2 matching 7 bases. The germline V gene encodes CDR1 SGHVS and CDR2 FNYEAQ. This CDR3 spans 17 amino acids. Trimming removed 0 bases from V and 6 bases from J; junction bases left unmatched: 11. The CDR3 DNA reads TGTGCCAGCAGCTTAGCGGGGGGGAGTTTACCTGGCAATGAGCAGTTCTTC. This encodes CASSLAGGSLPGNEQFF.

The chain links TRBV30 to TRBJ2-7, with 8 bases aligning to TRBD2. Germline V gene data show CDR1 as GTSNPN and CDR2 as SVGIG (reference sequence). CDR3 length equals 11 residues. Germline trimming cut 7 bases from V and 4 bases from J; bases unmatched to any gene: 3. The CDR3 coding sequence is TGTGCCTCGGGGGGGCCTTACGAGCAGTACTTC. It yields the protein CASGGPYEQYF.

The count of this clone is one. The genes are TRBV28 and TRBJ2-7, with D maybe TRBD2 (6 bases). The V gene lost 4 bases and the J gene lost 7 bases, with 20 bases spanning the gap. Germline V lookup: CDR1 MDHEN, CDR2 SYDVKM. The CDR3 runs to 15 residues. The CDR3: CASSSDPREVREQYF. In DNA form, the CDR3 reads TGTGCCAGCAGTTCAGACCCTAGGGAGGTAAGGGAGCAGTACTTC. The complete variable domain, with remaining parts taken from reference TRBV28 and TRBJ2-7, reads DVKVTQSSRYLVKRTGEKVFLECVQDMDHENMFWYRQDPGLGLRLIYFSYDVKMKEKGDIPEGYSVSREKKERFSLILESASTNQTSMYLCASSSDPREVREQYFGPGTRLTVT.

The rearrangement links TRBV6-1 to TRBJ2-1, with 14 bases identical to TRBD2. This CDR3 comprises 16 residues. V was clipped by 2 bases and J by 6 bases; unmatched bases: 3. Germline CDR1 reads MNHNS; CDR2 reads SASEGT. The CDR3: CASSEWGLAGVNEQFF. The DNA for the CDR3 is TGTGCCAGCAGTGAATGGGGACTAGCGGGAGTCAATGAGCAGTTCTTC.

This CDR3 is CASSQDRLTGRWNEKLFF. The CDR3 region has the DNA TGTGCCAGCAGCCAAGATCGCCTGACAGGGCGGTGGAATGAAAAACTGTTTTTT. The chain carries TRBV3-1 (or the pseudogene TRBV3-2) and TRBJ1-4; TRBD1 aligns across 7 bases. In germline, CDR1 is LGHDT, CDR2 YNNKEL (reference sequence). After removal of 0 bases from V and 5 bases from J, the junction contained 12 bases not matched to a gene. This CDR3 is built from 18 residues.

CDR3: CASSQDRIYGYTF. CDR3 DNA sequence: TGTGCCAGCAGCCAGGACAGGATCTATGGCTACACCTTC. This chain uses TRBV4-2 with TRBJ1-2, with 7 bases identical to TRBD1. This CDR3 region has 13 residues. Trimming took 3 bases from V and 4 from J; bases not matched to a gene: 2. CDR1 is LGHNA, CDR2 YNFKEQ, per germline.

The chain uses TRBV10-3 and TRBJ2-3; 14 bases are a match to TRBD2. The length of the CDR3 is 15 residues. V gave up 5 bases and J gave up 5 bases; unmatched junction bases: 3. Germline V gives CDR1 ENHRY, CDR2 SYGVKD. CDR3 coding DNA: TGTGCCATCAGTAAGGGACTAGCGGGAGAAGATACGCAGTATTTT. Its translation is CAISKGLAGEDTQYF.

The table lists this clone with a count of one. The chain uses TRBV28 and TRBJ1-4, with D possibly being TRBD1 (5 bases). Between the trimmed V and J ends, which lost 3 bases and 5 bases, there was a span of 13 bases. Looked up from germline, CDR1 is MDHEN and CDR2 is SYDVKM. CDR3 length: 15 residues. The CDR3 DNA sequence: TGTGCCAGCAGTTTCTCAGGGCGCCCGAATGAAAAACTGTTTTTT. As protein: CASSFSGRPNEKLFF.

The CDR3 coding sequence is TGTGCCACCAGCAGAGGAGGAAGGGGGAATGCCGAGCAGTACTTC. Translated, it gives CATSRGGRGNAEQYF. The chain employs TRBV15 and TRBJ2-7, with a tentative D call TRBD1 (6 bases). The V end lost 1 base, the J end lost 6 bases, and 16 bases lay between the germline ends. The CDR3 has 15 amino acids. CDR1 LNHNV and CDR2 YYDKDF come from the germline V gene (reference sequence).

This chain links TRBV27 with TRBJ2-5; TRBD1 matches 10 bases. Germline lookup yields CDR1 MNHEY and CDR2 SMNVEV (reference sequence). V trimming: 6 bases; J trimming: 5 bases; junction bases outside the gene matches: 9. This CDR3 is 15 amino acids long. The CDR3 region is CASRGPGTGVETQYF. Here the CDR3 DNA reads TGTGCCAGCAGAGGTCCCGGGACAGGGGTCGAGACCCAGTACTTC.

The rearrangement links TRBV6-5 to TRBJ1-5, with D hard to call. The germline CDR1 and CDR2 sequences are MNHEY and SVGAGI. CDR3 length: 15 residues. Trimming pared 5 bases from V and 1 base from J, leaving 12 bases between. The CDR3 loop reads CASSPNTESNQPQHF. The DNA for the CDR3 is TGTGCCAGCAGTCCAAACACAGAAAGCAATCAGCCCCAGCATTTT.

This clone came up once. The chain recombines TRBV27 with TRBJ2-1; D possibly corresponds to TRBD1 (6 bases). V gave up 4 bases and J gave up 5 bases, with 15 bases separating them. The CDR3 contains 15 residues. The germline V gene has CDR1 MNHEY and CDR2 SMNVEV (reference sequence). The CDR3 nucleotides are TGTGCCAGCAGTTCCAACCGCAGGGGAAACAATGAGCAGTTCTTC. As protein: CASSSNRRGNNEQFF.

J is TRBJ2-3 and V is TRBV28, with D perhaps matching TRBD2 (6 bases). The ends were cut back, 6 bases at V and 1 base at J, with 20 bases in the middle. The CDR3 length is 17 residues. Germline CDR1 MDHEN, CDR2 SYDVKM. The DNA for the CDR3 is TGTGCCAGCAGCGCGATCCTACTAGCCGCCCGCACAGATACGCAGTATTTT. Protein: CASSAILLAARTDTQYF.

DNA of the CDR3: TGTGCCTGGGGAGCAGGGAACTCTGGAAACACCATATATTTT. Translating gives CAWGAGNSGNTIYF. This rearrangement joins TRBV30 to TRBJ1-3, with D possibly matching TRBD1 (5 bases). The CDR3 totals 14 residues. The V end was cut by 5 bases, the J end by 0 bases, with 11 bases between. Germline CDR1 GTSNPN, CDR2 SVGIG (reference sequence).

This clone was seen just once. The chain joins TRBV5-1 to TRBJ2-7; D is perhaps TRBD1 (5 bases). Trimming pared 4 bases from V and 1 base from J, leaving 9 bases between. The CDR3 has 13 amino acids. Germline V gene lookup returns CDR1 SGHRS and CDR2 YFSETQ. The CDR3 reads CASSPGPSYEQYF. CDR3 sequence (DNA): TGCGCCAGCAGCCCAGGGCCGTCCTACGAGCAGTACTTC.

This chain uses TRBV3-1 (or the pseudogene TRBV3-2) with TRBJ2-3; 15 bases fit TRBD2. Germline assignment: CDR1 LGHDT and CDR2 YNNKEL (reference sequence). The CDR3 is 19 amino acids. The V segment lost 4 bases and the J segment 6 bases; nucleotides outside the gene matches: 14. The CDR3 here is CASSPKIRGLAGGRDTQYF. As DNA, the CDR3 is TGTGCCAGCAGCCCCAAGATCCGAGGACTAGCGGGGGGGCGGGATACGCAGTATTTT.